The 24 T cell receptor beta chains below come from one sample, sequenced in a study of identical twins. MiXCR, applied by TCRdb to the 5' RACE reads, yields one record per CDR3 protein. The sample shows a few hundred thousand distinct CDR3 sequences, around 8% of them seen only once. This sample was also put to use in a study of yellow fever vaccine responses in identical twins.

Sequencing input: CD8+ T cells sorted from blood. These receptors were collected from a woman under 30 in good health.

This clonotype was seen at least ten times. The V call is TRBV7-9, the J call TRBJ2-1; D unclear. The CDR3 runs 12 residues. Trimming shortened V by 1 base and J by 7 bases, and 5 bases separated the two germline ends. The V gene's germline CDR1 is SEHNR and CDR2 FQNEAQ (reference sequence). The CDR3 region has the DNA TGTGCCAGCAGCTTAGTCCGAAATGAGCAGTTCTTC. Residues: CASSLVRNEQFF.

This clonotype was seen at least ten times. DNA for the CDR3: TGTGCCAGCAGCTTAGTTCCAGGGGACAGGGGGCGTGACACTGAAGCTTTCTTT. Translating gives CASSLVPGDRGRDTEAFF. The chain uses TRBV11-2 and TRBJ1-1; 12 nucleotides align to TRBD1. V shed 1 base and J 3 bases; nucleotides not matched to a gene: 9. The CDR3 is 18 amino acids. Germline CDR1 reads SGHAT; CDR2 reads FQNNGV.

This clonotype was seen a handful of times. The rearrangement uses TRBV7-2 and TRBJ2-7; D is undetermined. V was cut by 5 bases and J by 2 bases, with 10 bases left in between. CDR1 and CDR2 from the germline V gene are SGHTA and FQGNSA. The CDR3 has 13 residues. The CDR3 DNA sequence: TGTGCCAGCAGCGTACACCGCACCTACGAGCAGTACTTC. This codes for CASSVHRTYEQYF.

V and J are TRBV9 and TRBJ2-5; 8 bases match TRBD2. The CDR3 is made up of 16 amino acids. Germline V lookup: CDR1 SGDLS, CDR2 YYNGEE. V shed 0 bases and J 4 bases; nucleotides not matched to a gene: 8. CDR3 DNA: TGTGCCAGCAGCGTAGATGGACGCCGGGGGGGAGAGACCCAGTACTTC. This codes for CASSVDGRRGGETQYF.

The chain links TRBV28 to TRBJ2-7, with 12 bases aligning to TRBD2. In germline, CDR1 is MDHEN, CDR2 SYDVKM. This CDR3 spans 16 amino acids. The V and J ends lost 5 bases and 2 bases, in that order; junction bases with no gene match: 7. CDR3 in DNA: TGTGCCAGCAGTACCTGGACTAGCGGGAACCCCTACGAGCAGTACTTC. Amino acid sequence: CASSTWTSGNPYEQYF.

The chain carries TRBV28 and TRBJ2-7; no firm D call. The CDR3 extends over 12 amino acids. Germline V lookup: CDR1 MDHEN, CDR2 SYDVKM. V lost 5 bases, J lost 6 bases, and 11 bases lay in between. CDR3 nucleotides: TGTGCCAGCAGTCAAGAGGTGAGCGAGCAGTACTTC. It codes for CASSQEVSEQYF.

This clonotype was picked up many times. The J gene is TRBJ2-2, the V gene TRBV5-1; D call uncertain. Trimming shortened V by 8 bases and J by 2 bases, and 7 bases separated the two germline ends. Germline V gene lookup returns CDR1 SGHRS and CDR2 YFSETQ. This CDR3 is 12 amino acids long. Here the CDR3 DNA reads TGCGCCAGTGAACTTAACACCGGGGAGCTGTTTTTT. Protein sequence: CASELNTGELFF.

The CDR3 DNA sequence: TGTGCCATCAGTGATACAGGGGCCTACGAGCAGTACTTC. Translating gives CAISDTGAYEQYF. The chain has TRBV10-3 and TRBJ2-7, with 7 bases matching TRBD1. Germline trimming cut 3 bases from V and 2 bases from J; bases unmatched to any gene: 1. CDR1 is ENHRY, CDR2 SYGVKD, per germline. The CDR3 is 13 residues long.

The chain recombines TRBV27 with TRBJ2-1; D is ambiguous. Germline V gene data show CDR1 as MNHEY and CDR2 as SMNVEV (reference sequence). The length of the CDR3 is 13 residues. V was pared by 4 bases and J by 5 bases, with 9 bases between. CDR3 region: CASSYEVNNEQFF. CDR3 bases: TGTGCCAGCAGTTATGAGGTTAACAATGAGCAGTTCTTC.

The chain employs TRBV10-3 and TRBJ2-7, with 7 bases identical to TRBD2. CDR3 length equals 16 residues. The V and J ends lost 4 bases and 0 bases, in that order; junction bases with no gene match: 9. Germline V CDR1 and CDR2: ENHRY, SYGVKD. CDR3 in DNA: TGTGCCATCAGTGTCAGGGAGGGACCCCACTCCTACGAGCAGTACTTC. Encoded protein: CAISVREGPHSYEQYF.

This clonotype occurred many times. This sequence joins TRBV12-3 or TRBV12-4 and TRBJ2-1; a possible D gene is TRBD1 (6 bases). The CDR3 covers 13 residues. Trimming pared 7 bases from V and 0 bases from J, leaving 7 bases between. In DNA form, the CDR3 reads TGTGCCAGCACACAGGGCTCCTACAATGAGCAGTTCTTC. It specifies CASTQGSYNEQFF.

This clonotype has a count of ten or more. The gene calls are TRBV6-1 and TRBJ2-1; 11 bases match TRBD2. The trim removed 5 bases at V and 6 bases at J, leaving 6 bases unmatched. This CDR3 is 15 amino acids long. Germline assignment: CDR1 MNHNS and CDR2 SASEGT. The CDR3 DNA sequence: TGTGCCAGCAGTAGGGGACTAGCGGATGTCAATGAGCAGTTCTTC. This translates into CASSRGLADVNEQFF.

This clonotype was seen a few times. CDR3 coding DNA: TGTGCCAGCAGCTCTCCGGACAAAGTGACCTACGAGCAGTACTTC. Translation: CASSSPDKVTYEQYF. This chain uses TRBV7-9 with TRBJ2-7; weak D call: TRBD1 (5 bases). CDR1 is SEHNR, CDR2 FQNEAQ, per germline (reference sequence). V was pared by 4 bases and J by 2 bases, with 15 bases between. The length of the CDR3 is 15 residues. The full variable domain, its missing parts supplied by reference TRBV7-9 and TRBJ2-7, is DTGVSQNPRHKITKRGQNVTFRCDPISEHNRLYWYRQTLGQGPEFLTYFQNEAQLEKSRLLSDRFSAERPKGSFSTLEIQRTEQGDSAMYLCASSSPDKVTYEQYFGPGTRLTVT.

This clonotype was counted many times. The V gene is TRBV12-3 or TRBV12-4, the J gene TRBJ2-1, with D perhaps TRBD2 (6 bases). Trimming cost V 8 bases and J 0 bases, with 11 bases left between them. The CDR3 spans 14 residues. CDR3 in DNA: TGTGCCAGCTGGGACTCCCTCTCCTACAATGAGCAGTTCTTC. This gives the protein CASWDSLSYNEQFF.

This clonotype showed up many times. The CDR3 nucleotides are TGTGCCAGCAGCACCCTGGGGCTGGATGAGCAGTTCTTC. Its translation: CASSTLGLDEQFF. The chain uses TRBV7-9 and TRBJ2-1; weak D call: TRBD1 (5 bases). The V and J ends lost 5 bases and 8 bases respectively, with 13 bases between them. CDR1 is SEHNR, CDR2 FQNEAQ, per germline (reference sequence). The CDR3 extends over 13 amino acids.

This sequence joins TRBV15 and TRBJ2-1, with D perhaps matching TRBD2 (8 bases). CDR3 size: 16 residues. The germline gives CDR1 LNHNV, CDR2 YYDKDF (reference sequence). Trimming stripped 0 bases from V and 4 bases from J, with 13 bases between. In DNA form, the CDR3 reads TGTGCCACCAGCAGAGAAGTAGCGGGACAGTACAATGAGCAGTTCTTC. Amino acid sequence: CATSREVAGQYNEQFF.

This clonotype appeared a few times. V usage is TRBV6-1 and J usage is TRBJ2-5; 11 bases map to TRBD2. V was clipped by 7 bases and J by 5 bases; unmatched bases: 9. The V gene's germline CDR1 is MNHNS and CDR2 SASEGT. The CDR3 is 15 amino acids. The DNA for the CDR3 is TGTGCCAGCACTAGACTAGCGGGGTCGGTGGAGACCCAGTACTTC. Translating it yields CASTRLAGSVETQYF.

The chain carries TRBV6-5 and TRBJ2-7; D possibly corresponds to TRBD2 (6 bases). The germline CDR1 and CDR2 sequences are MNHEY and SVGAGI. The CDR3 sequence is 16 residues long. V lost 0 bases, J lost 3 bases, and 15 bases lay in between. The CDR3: CASSYSRASDDYEQYF. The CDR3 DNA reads TGTGCCAGCAGTTACTCGCGGGCTAGCGACGACTACGAGCAGTACTTC.

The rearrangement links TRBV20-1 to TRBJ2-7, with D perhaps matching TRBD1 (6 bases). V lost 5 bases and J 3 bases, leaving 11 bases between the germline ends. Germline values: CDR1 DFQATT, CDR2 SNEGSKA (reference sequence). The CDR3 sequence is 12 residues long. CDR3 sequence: CSALTGNYEQYF. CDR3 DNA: TGCAGTGCTTTAACAGGGAACTACGAGCAGTACTTC.

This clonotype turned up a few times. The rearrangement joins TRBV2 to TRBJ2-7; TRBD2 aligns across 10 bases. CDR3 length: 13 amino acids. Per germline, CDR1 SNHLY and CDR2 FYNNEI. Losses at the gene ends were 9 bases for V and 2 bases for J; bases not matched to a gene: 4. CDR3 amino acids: CARRTSGAYEQYF. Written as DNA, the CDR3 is TGTGCCAGACGGACTAGCGGTGCCTACGAGCAGTACTTC.

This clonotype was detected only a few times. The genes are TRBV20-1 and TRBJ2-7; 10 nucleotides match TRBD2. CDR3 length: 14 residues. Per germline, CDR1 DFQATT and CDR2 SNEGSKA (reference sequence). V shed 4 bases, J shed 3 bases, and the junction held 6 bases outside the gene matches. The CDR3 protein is CSATTSGAYYEQYF. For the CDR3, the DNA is TGCAGTGCTACAACTAGCGGGGCATACTACGAGCAGTACTTC.

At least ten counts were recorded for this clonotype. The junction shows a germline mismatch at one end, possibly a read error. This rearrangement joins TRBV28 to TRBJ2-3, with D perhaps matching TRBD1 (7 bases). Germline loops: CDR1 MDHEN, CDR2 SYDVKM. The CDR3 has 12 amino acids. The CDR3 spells CASSGPGGRVLF. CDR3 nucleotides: TGTGCCAGCAGTGGCCCAGGGGGGCGCGTGTTATTT.

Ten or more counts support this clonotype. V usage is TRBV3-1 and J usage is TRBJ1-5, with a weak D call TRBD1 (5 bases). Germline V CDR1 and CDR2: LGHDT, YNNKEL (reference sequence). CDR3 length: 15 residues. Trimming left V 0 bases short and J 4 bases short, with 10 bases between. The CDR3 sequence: CASSQDRTSNQPQHF. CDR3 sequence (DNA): TGTGCCAGCAGCCAAGATCGGACATCTAATCAGCCCCAGCATTTT.

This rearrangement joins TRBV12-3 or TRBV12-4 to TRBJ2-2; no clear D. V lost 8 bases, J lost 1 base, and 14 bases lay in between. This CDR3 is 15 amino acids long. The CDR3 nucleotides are TGTGCCAGCGGCTGGAAGAGATTGAACACCGGGGAGCTGTTTTTT. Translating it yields CASGWKRLNTGELFF.